The 31 T cell receptor beta chains listed next were all sequenced from one sample in a study of T-cell reconstitution after alpha-beta-depleted transplantation in children. For TCRbeta, the library was prepared with unique molecular identifiers. MiXCR, applied by TCRdb to the PCR reads, yields one record per CDR3 protein. The table shows around 960,000 distinct CDR3 sequences, with around 30% occurring only once. The material sequenced was PBMCs, mostly from graft donor cells, taken 360 days after TCRalphabeta/CD19-depleted stem cell transplant. The source is a boy less than two years old who had a stem cell transplant for SCID, so the T cells may come from the graft donor.

This chain connects TRBV5-6 to TRBJ2-5; the D gene is possibly TRBD2 (5 bases). V lost 3 bases and J lost 4, with 16 bases in between. Germline CDR1 is SGHDT and CDR2 is YYEEEE. The CDR3 length is 15 residues. CDR3 protein: CASSSGMIPRETQYF. The CDR3 nucleotides are TGTGCCAGCAGCTCCGGGATGATCCCCCGAGAGACCCAGTACTTC.

The rearrangement links TRBV12-3 or TRBV12-4 to TRBJ1-4, with D possibly TRBD1 on 5 matching bases. The CDR3 length is 14 residues. The V and J ends lost 3 bases and 4 bases respectively, with 9 bases between them. CDR3 residues: CASSFDRNNEKLFF. In DNA, the CDR3 is TGTGCCAGCAGTTTCGACAGAAATAATGAAAAACTGTTTTTT.

This clonotype has only a few counts. CDR3 nucleotides: TGCGCCAGCAATCGTGGGCTAGGGGGCAATGAGCAGTTCTTC. It specifies CASNRGLGGNEQFF. The J gene is TRBJ2-1, the V gene TRBV5-1; possible D gene TRBD1, 6 bases. Germline V gives CDR1 SGHRS, CDR2 YFSETQ. The ends were cut back, 6 bases at V and 6 bases at J, with 16 bases in the middle. The CDR3 is 14 residues long.

In this sample, this clonotype turned up a few times. V usage is TRBV28 and J usage is TRBJ2-7, with 10 bases that match TRBD1. CDR1 is MDHEN, CDR2 SYDVKM, per germline. CDR3 length equals 17 residues. After removal of 5 bases from V and 5 bases from J, the junction contained 15 bases not matched to a gene. The CDR3 coding sequence is TGTGCCAGCAGTCCCCCGTCCGGGGGGGACAGGGGCGACGAGCAGTACGTC. Its translation: CASSPPSGGDRGDEQYV.

This chain links TRBV4-2 with TRBJ2-1; 10 bases agree with TRBD2. CDR3 length: 17 residues. V was pared by 5 bases and J by 5 bases, with 12 bases of the junction left unmatched. Germline CDR1 is LGHNA and CDR2 is YNFKEQ. The CDR3 reads CASSRVAGGPSNNEQFF. In nucleotides, the CDR3 is TGTGCCAGCAGCAGGGTAGCGGGGGGCCCAAGTAACAATGAGCAGTTCTTC.

This clonotype was recorded many times. Compared with germline, one end of the junction differs, possibly owing to a read error. This rearrangement joins TRBV12-3 or TRBV12-4 to TRBJ2-7, with 8 bases aligning to TRBD1. The CDR3 spans 14 residues. The CDR3 spells CASSFRGPSYEQYF. CDR3 bases: TGCGCCAGCAGCTTCAGGGGGCCCTCCTACGAGCAGTACTTC.

The V and J genes are TRBV5-1 and TRBJ2-7; TRBD2 might be the D (5 bases). Trimming shortened V by 4 bases and J by 5 bases, and 13 bases separated the two germline ends. Germline-derived CDR1 and CDR2 are SGHRS and YFSETQ. This CDR3 is built from 13 residues. CDR3 residues: CASSRRNGDEQYF. CDR3 DNA: TGCGCCAGCAGCCGACGCAACGGGGACGAGCAGTACTTC.

The rearrangement joins TRBV18 to TRBJ2-7; D gene uncertain. V lost 4 bases and J 5 bases, leaving 9 bases between the germline ends. Germline-derived CDR1 and CDR2 are KGHSH and LQKENI. The CDR3 spans 12 residues. The CDR3 reads CASSRRSDEQYF. The CDR3 DNA is TGTGCCAGCTCACGCCGGTCGGACGAGCAGTACTTC.

This clonotype was seen a few times. This chain connects TRBV7-8 to TRBJ2-2, with D maybe TRBD1 (5 bases). Germline V gene sequence: CDR1 SGHVS, CDR2 FQNEAQ. This CDR3 is built from 16 residues. V gave up 4 bases and J gave up 0 bases, with 12 bases separating them. As DNA, the CDR3 is TGTGCCAGCAGCTACCGGACACCAGCGAACACCGGGGAGCTGTTTTTT. Encoded protein: CASSYRTPANTGELFF.

A few counts support this clonotype. V and J are TRBV20-1 and TRBJ2-1, with D maybe TRBD2 (6 bases). The V and J ends lost 6 bases and 5 bases respectively, with 20 bases between them. The CDR3 is 15 residues long. The germline V gene encodes CDR1 DFQATT and CDR2 SNEGSKA (reference sequence). The CDR3 here is CSAQPGTQRDNEQFF. In DNA, the CDR3 is TGCAGTGCCCAACCCGGGACTCAAAGGGACAATGAGCAGTTCTTC.

The chain combines TRBV2 with TRBJ1-2; 9 bases match TRBD1. The V segment lost 6 bases and the J segment 3 bases; nucleotides outside the gene matches: 5. Germline assignment: CDR1 SNHLY and CDR2 FYNNEI. The CDR3 is made up of 14 amino acids. The DNA for the CDR3 is TGTGCCAGCAGCGGGACAGGGCTACACTATGGCTACACCTTC. It codes for CASSGTGLHYGYTF. Full variable domain (rest looked up from reference TRBV2 and TRBJ1-2): EPEVTQTPSHQVTQMGQEVILRCVPISNHLYFYWYRQILGQKVEFLVSFYNNEISEKSEIFDDQFSVERPDGSNFTLKIRSTKLEDSAMYFCASSGTGLHYGYTFGSGTRLTVV.

This clonotype was recorded only once. The chain combines TRBV13 with TRBJ1-6; no reliable D call. In germline, CDR1 is PRHDT, CDR2 FYEKMQ (reference sequence). The CDR3 extends over 14 amino acids. With 4 bases removed from V and 16 bases from J, the gap between germline ends came to 20 bases. This CDR3 reads CASSWGGPARSLHF. CDR3 DNA sequence: TGTGCCAGCAGCTGGGGTGGCCCCGCGCGGTCACTCCACTTT.

The gene calls are TRBV4-3 and TRBJ2-3; 10 positions match TRBD2. V was pared by 0 bases and J by 3 bases, with 6 bases of the junction left unmatched. This CDR3 is built from 17 residues. CDR1 is LGHNA and CDR2 is YSLEER in the germline V gene. CDR3 DNA: TGCGCCAGCAGCCAAGAAGGGGCTAGCGGGGGAACAGATACGCAGTATTTT. Translated, it gives CASSQEGASGGTDTQYF.

In this sample, this clonotype turned up a few times. The V and J genes are TRBV9 and TRBJ1-6; 8 nucleotides agree with TRBD1. From germline, CDR1 is SGDLS and CDR2 YYNGEE. Losses at the gene ends were 4 bases for V and 11 bases for J; bases not matched to a gene: 8. The CDR3 loop spans 14 amino acids. CDR3 bases: TGTGCCAGCAGCCCACGACAGGGGTCGGCACCCCTCCACTTT. Its protein product is CASSPRQGSAPLHF.

J is TRBJ2-5 and V is TRBV7-8; D assignment may be TRBD1 or TRBD2 (6 bases each). Trimming removed 0 bases at V and 5 bases at J, with 22 bases between. CDR3 length: 18 amino acids. Germline V gives CDR1 SGHVS, CDR2 FQNEAQ. CDR3 nucleotides: TGTGCCAGCAGCTTAGCGTCAAAGGACAGTCCTCGGGAGGAGACCCAGTACTTC. Protein: CASSLASKDSPREETQYF.

The chain has TRBV5-1 and TRBJ2-2, with D unclear. This CDR3 is 13 amino acids long. Trimming took off 2 bases at V and 5 bases at J, with 7 bases between the two ends. Germline values: CDR1 SGHRS, CDR2 YFSETQ. The CDR3 here is CASSFGRTGELFF. For the CDR3, the DNA is TGCGCCAGCAGCTTCGGGCGGACCGGGGAGCTGTTTTTT.

The chain is built from TRBV6-2 or TRBV6-3 and TRBJ2-7; the D call may be TRBD1 or TRBD2 (5 bases each). Germline values: CDR1 MNHEY, CDR2 SVGEGT. The CDR3 is 15 amino acids. The V end was cut by 6 bases, the J end by 5 bases, with 20 bases between. The CDR3 coding sequence is TGTGCCAGCAGCGACGCGTGGCATCGGGGCAACGAGCAGTACTTC. Residues: CASSDAWHRGNEQYF.

V and J are TRBV4-1 and TRBJ2-7; 7 bases line up with TRBD2. Per germline, CDR1 MGHRA and CDR2 YSYEKL. The V and J ends lost 1 base and 4 bases, in that order; junction bases with no gene match: 4. The CDR3 consists of 14 residues. Here the CDR3 DNA reads TGCGCCAGCAGCCAAGTCACTAGCGAGTACGAGCAGTACTTC. Amino acid sequence: CASSQVTSEYEQYF.

This clonotype was recorded a few times. This chain connects TRBV12-3 or TRBV12-4 to TRBJ2-7; 9 nucleotides align to TRBD1. The CDR3 totals 12 residues. Unmatched junction bases numbered 2, after V lost 6 bases and J lost 5 bases. CDR3: CASRQGANEQYF. In nucleotides, the CDR3 is TGTGCCAGCAGACAGGGGGCCAACGAGCAGTACTTC.

V gene TRBV29-1 combines with J gene TRBJ2-5; D is undetermined. With 0 bases removed from V and 1 base from J, the gap between germline ends came to 12 bases. CDR1 and CDR2 (germline): SQVTM, ANQGSEA. The CDR3 loop spans 15 amino acids. CDR3 sequence reads: CSVEDLQNIQETQYF. The CDR3 coding sequence is TGCAGCGTTGAAGATCTTCAGAACATCCAAGAGACCCAGTACTTC.

The rearrangement joins TRBV11-2 to TRBJ2-5, with 7 bases that match TRBD2. The V gene's germline CDR1 is SGHAT and CDR2 FQNNGV. The CDR3 covers 15 residues. Trimming removed 4 bases from V and 2 bases from J; junction bases left unmatched: 7. CDR3 DNA: TGTGCCAGCAGCTCCGATTGGGGGGGTCAAGAGACCCAGTACTTC. Its translation: CASSSDWGGQETQYF.

The chain links TRBV10-3 to TRBJ2-2; D ambiguous. The germline V gene has CDR1 ENHRY and CDR2 SYGVKD. The CDR3 extends over 15 amino acids. Trimming took 0 bases from V and 5 from J, leaving 10 bases between them. The CDR3 nucleotides are TGTGCCATCAGTGAGTCTTCCAGGCCAACCGGGGAGCTGTTTTTT. This codes for CAISESSRPTGELFF.

The genes are TRBV28 and TRBJ1-1; D remains unclear. Trimming cost V 0 bases and J 5 bases, with 10 bases left between them. CDR3 length: 14 amino acids. Germline values: CDR1 MDHEN, CDR2 SYDVKM. The CDR3 sequence: CASSLWELGTEAFF. CDR3 nucleotide sequence: TGTGCCAGCAGTTTATGGGAGTTGGGGACTGAAGCTTTCTTT.

The CDR3 is CATSDLRSGQGQETQYF. CDR3 sequence (DNA): TGTGCCACCAGTGATTTGCGGTCTGGACAGGGACAAGAGACCCAGTACTTC. The chain has TRBV24-1 and TRBJ2-5, with 8 nucleotides matching TRBD1. The germline V gene encodes CDR1 KGHDR and CDR2 SFDVKD. The CDR3 totals 17 residues. V trimming: 0 bases; J trimming: 2 bases; junction bases outside the gene matches: 7.

This clonotype was detected a few times. V gene TRBV6-5 combines with J gene TRBJ2-5; perhaps TRBD2 as D (5 bases). Germline V gene lookup returns CDR1 MNHEY and CDR2 SVGAGI. This CDR3 comprises 18 residues. V was pared by 0 bases and J by 4 bases, with 21 bases between. The CDR3 spells CASSYSRRSRVRGETQYF. The CDR3 nucleotides read TGTGCCAGCAGTTACTCACGGCGCTCGCGGGTACGGGGAGAGACCCAGTACTTC.

The chain carries TRBV10-3 and TRBJ2-3, with D possibly matching TRBD2 (5 bases). Germline lookup yields CDR1 ENHRY and CDR2 SYGVKD. This CDR3 comprises 15 residues. V lost 2 bases to trimming and J lost 2 bases, with 11 bases between them. The CDR3 loop reads CAISERGPNTDTQYF. CDR3 bases: TGTGCCATCAGTGAGCGGGGTCCCAACACAGATACGCAGTATTTT.

The rearrangement joins TRBV10-3 to TRBJ2-4, with TRBD1 identical over 7 bases. The CDR3 consists of 15 residues. The germline CDR1 and CDR2 sequences are ENHRY and SYGVKD. The junction had 4 bases not matched to a gene; V was cut back by 3 bases and J by 2 bases. In nucleotides, the CDR3 is TGTGCCATCAGTGAAGGGACAGTCACCAAAAACATTCAGTACTTC. It is translated as CAISEGTVTKNIQYF.

This clonotype was picked up a small number of times. This chain joins TRBV12-3 or TRBV12-4 and TRBJ2-1, with D perhaps TRBD2 (5 bases). V was pared by 6 bases and J by 8 bases, with 20 bases between. This CDR3 is built from 15 residues. In DNA, the CDR3 is TGTGCCAGCAGGGCATGGGAATCGGGGTCGGATGAGCAGTTCTTC. It specifies CASRAWESGSDEQFF.

This chain links TRBV15 with TRBJ2-2; D gene ambiguous. The germline V gene encodes CDR1 LNHNV and CDR2 YYDKDF (reference sequence). The CDR3 loop spans 14 amino acids. V shed 0 bases and J shed 2 bases, with 4 bases lying between them. The CDR3 is CATSREPNTGELFF. In DNA, the CDR3 is TGTGCCACCAGCAGAGAACCTAACACCGGGGAGCTGTTTTTT.

The chain is built from TRBV6-2 or TRBV6-3 and TRBJ1-5, with D perhaps matching TRBD1 (6 bases). Trimming stripped 6 bases from V and 2 bases from J, with 20 bases between. Germline V gene sequence: CDR1 MNHEY, CDR2 SVGEGT. The CDR3 consists of 17 residues. The CDR3 protein is CASRSLMWTARNQPQHF. CDR3 in DNA: TGTGCCAGCAGGAGCCTGATGTGGACAGCGCGCAATCAGCCCCAGCATTTT.

This clonotype occurred many times. This rearrangement joins TRBV24-1 to TRBJ2-5, with 7 bases that match TRBD2. CDR1 is KGHDR, CDR2 SFDVKD, per germline. Losses at the gene ends were 7 bases for V and 3 bases for J; bases not matched to a gene: 4. The CDR3 has 13 amino acids. The CDR3 sequence is CATRDSGEETQYF. CDR3 bases: TGTGCCACCAGAGACAGCGGGGAAGAGACCCAGTACTTC.